A selection of T cell receptor beta chains follows, all from one sample in a study of PD-1 blockade in classical Hodgkin lymphoma. Method: immunoSEQ multiplex PCR; TCRdb's copy keeps in-frame clones and lacks some. The sample carries roughly 12,000 clones, around 75% recorded once. This specimen consisted of peripheral blood mononuclear cells (PBMCs), obtained at baseline. These receptors were taken from a human donor with classical Hodgkin lymphoma. CDR3s include the opening cysteine and the closing phenylalanine or tryptophan. D genes are given only for firm matches. Clone size is stated in some rows and not others, as once, few, many or a class when expanded.

CDR3aa: CASTPQPGDTGELFF
CDR3nt: TGCGCCAGCACGCCCCAGCCGGGGGACACCGGGGAGCTGTTTTTT
abundance: NA
v_gene: TRBV5-1
j_gene: TRBJ2-2
d_gene: NA

CDR3aa: CASALRGYDEQFF
CDR3nt: TGTGCCAGCGCCCTGAGGGGGTACGATGAGCAGTTCTTC
abundance: NA
v_gene: TRBV6-6
j_gene: TRBJ2-1
d_gene: NA

CDR3aa: CASSRRSSAGNTIYF
CDR3nt: TGTGCCAGTAGTCGGCGGTCCTCAGCGGGAAACACCATATATTTT
abundance: NA
v_gene: TRBV19
j_gene: TRBJ1-3
d_gene: NA

CDR3aa: CASRSPGTRTDTQYF
CDR3nt: TGTGCCAGCAGGTCCCCCGGGACTAGGACAGATACGCAGTATTTT
abundance: once
v_gene: TRBV7-3
j_gene: TRBJ2-3
d_gene: TRBD2

CDR3aa: CASSWTMAMNTEAFF
CDR3nt: TGTGCCAGCAGCTGGACGATGGCGATGAACACTGAAGCTTTCTTT
abundance: NA
v_gene: TRBV5-5
j_gene: TRBJ1-1
d_gene: NA

CDR3aa: CASSEAGAGTNYGYTF
CDR3nt: TGTGCCAGCAGTGAAGCGGGGGCAGGGACCAACTATGGCTACACCTTC
abundance: NA
v_gene: TRBV6-1
j_gene: TRBJ1-2
d_gene: NA

CDR3aa: CASSTTPGTGPYEQYF
CDR3nt: TGTGCCAGTAGTACGACCCCCGGGACGGGCCCCTACGAGCAGTACTTC
abundance: NA
v_gene: TRBV19
j_gene: TRBJ2-7
d_gene: NA

CDR3aa: CASDRDGHNEKLFF
CDR3nt: TGTGCCAGCGACCGGGACGGACATAATGAAAAACTGTTTTTT
abundance: NA
v_gene: TRBV2
j_gene: TRBJ1-4
d_gene: NA

CDR3aa: CASSPGPAIMYGYTF
CDR3nt: TGTGCCAGCAGCCCGGGACCCGCCATAATGTATGGCTACACCTTC
abundance: NA
v_gene: TRBV5-6
j_gene: TRBJ1-2
d_gene: NA

CDR3aa: CASSYSSPQANYGYTF
CDR3nt: TGTGCCAGCAGTTACTCCAGCCCTCAAGCCAACTATGGCTACACCTTC
abundance: NA
v_gene: TRBV6-6
j_gene: TRBJ1-2
d_gene: NA

CDR3aa: CASSIGGVLAKNIQYF
CDR3nt: TGTGCCAGTAGTATTGGGGGGGTACTAGCCAAAAACATTCAGTACTTC
abundance: NA
v_gene: TRBV19
j_gene: TRBJ2-4
d_gene: TRBD2

CDR3aa: CASSLEGLGNYGYTF
CDR3nt: TGTGCCAGCAGCTTAGAAGGGTTGGGAAACTATGGCTACACCTTC
abundance: NA
v_gene: TRBV7-3
j_gene: TRBJ1-2
d_gene: NA

CDR3aa: CASSLSGLARETQYF
CDR3nt: TGTGCCAGCAGTTTATCTGGACTAGCGAGAGAGACCCAGTACTTC
abundance: NA
v_gene: TRBV27
j_gene: TRBJ2-5
d_gene: TRBD2

CDR3aa: CASSPKALGALAQYF
CDR3nt: TGTGCCAGCAGCCCCAAAGCCCTGGGGGCCTTGGCCCAGTACTTC
abundance: NA
v_gene: TRBV11-2
j_gene: TRBJ2-5
d_gene: NA

CDR3aa: CASSFRDFNEQYF
CDR3nt: TGTGCCAGCAGTTTCCGGGACTTTAACGAGCAGTACTTC
abundance: NA
v_gene: TRBV28
j_gene: TRBJ2-7
d_gene: NA

CDR3aa: CASSPHPYTIYF
CDR3nt: TGCGCCAGCTCCCCACACCCGTACACCATATATTTT
abundance: NA
v_gene: TRBV23-1
j_gene: TRBJ1-3
d_gene: NA

CDR3aa: CASSPLDHEQFF
CDR3nt: TGTGCCAGCAGCCCCCTCGACCATGAGCAGTTCTTC
abundance: NA
v_gene: TRBV5-8
j_gene: TRBJ2-1
d_gene: NA

CDR3aa: CASSEYPVGTGLEQFF
CDR3nt: TGTGCCAGCAGTGAATACCCCGTGGGGACAGGCCTAGAGCAGTTCTTC
abundance: NA
v_gene: TRBV2
j_gene: TRBJ2-1
d_gene: TRBD1

CDR3aa: CASSSRAQTLNYGYTF
CDR3nt: TGTGCCAGCAGCTCGAGGGCCCAGACCCTTAACTATGGCTACACCTTC
abundance: NA
v_gene: TRBV7-9
j_gene: TRBJ1-2
d_gene: NA

CDR3aa: CASSSLGGRQYYEQYF
CDR3nt: TGTGCCAGCAGTTCCCTGGGGGGAAGGCAATACTACGAGCAGTACTTC
abundance: NA
v_gene: TRBV27
j_gene: TRBJ2-7
d_gene: NA

CDR3aa: CASSIPRTANTEAFF
CDR3nt: TGTGCCAGTAGTATCCCCAGGACAGCGAACACTGAAGCTTTCTTT
abundance: few
v_gene: TRBV19
j_gene: TRBJ1-1
d_gene: NA

CDR3aa: CASSLQISLSGQYF
CDR3nt: TGTGCCAGCAGCTTACAGATATCACTGTCAGGGCAGTACTTC
abundance: NA
v_gene: TRBV5-6
j_gene: TRBJ2-7
d_gene: NA

CDR3aa: CASSIPGQGEREQFF
CDR3nt: TGTGCCAGCAGCATTCCGGGGCAGGGGGAAAGGGAGCAGTTCTTC
abundance: NA
v_gene: TRBV7-2
j_gene: TRBJ2-1
d_gene: TRBD1

CDR3aa: CASRPILGDGGTQYF
CDR3nt: TGTGCCAGCAGGCCCATATTGGGGGATGGGGGTACGCAGTATTTT
abundance: NA
v_gene: TRBV6-1
j_gene: TRBJ2-3
d_gene: NA

CDR3aa: CASSEDRGWSPLHF
CDR3nt: TGTGCCAGCAGTGAGGACAGGGGATGGTCACCCCTCCACTTT
abundance: NA
v_gene: TRBV6-4
j_gene: TRBJ1-6
d_gene: TRBD1

CDR3aa: CASSQDRATSGGPSSYNEQFF
CDR3nt: TGCGCCAGCAGCCAAGATAGGGCTACTAGCGGGGGGCCGAGCTCCTACAATGAGCAGTTCTTC
abundance: once
v_gene: TRBV4-1
j_gene: TRBJ2-1
d_gene: TRBD2

CDR3aa: CASSLAFSLNTGELFF
CDR3nt: TGCGCCAGCAGCTTGGCCTTCTCTTTGAACACCGGGGAGCTGTTTTTT
abundance: NA
v_gene: TRBV5-1
j_gene: TRBJ2-2
d_gene: NA

CDR3aa: CASSSAIYTIRTEAFF
CDR3nt: TGTGCCAGCAGTTCAGCTATATACACAATTCGCACTGAAGCTTTCTTT
abundance: NA
v_gene: TRBV21-1
j_gene: TRBJ1-1
d_gene: NA

CDR3aa: CASSDRVTDTQYF
CDR3nt: TGTGCCAGCAGTGACCGGGTGACAGATACGCAGTATTTT
abundance: NA
v_gene: TRBV2
j_gene: TRBJ2-3
d_gene: NA

CDR3aa: CASRGETYNSPLHF
CDR3nt: TGTGCCAGCAGGGGGGAAACCTATAATTCACCCCTCCACTTT
abundance: NA
v_gene: TRBV27
j_gene: TRBJ1-6
d_gene: NA

CDR3aa: CASAASGTGGETQYF
CDR3nt: TGTGCCAGCGCCGCCTCCGGGACAGGGGGGGAGACCCAGTACTTC
abundance: NA
v_gene: TRBV5-4
j_gene: TRBJ2-5
d_gene: TRBD1

CDR3aa: CASRPGRPETGHYGYTF
CDR3nt: TGTGCAAGTCGCCCCGGGCGGCCTGAGACAGGGCACTATGGCTACACCTTC
abundance: NA
v_gene: TRBV12-2
j_gene: TRBJ1-2
d_gene: NA

CDR3aa: CASSLVRTTPGGTQYF
CDR3nt: TGTGCCAGCAGCTTGGTGAGGACTACCCCCGGAGGGACCCAGTACTTC
abundance: NA
v_gene: TRBV5-4
j_gene: TRBJ2-5
d_gene: NA

CDR3aa: CAWSSDRVRQPQHF
CDR3nt: TGTGCCTGGAGTTCGGACAGGGTCCGACAGCCCCAGCATTTT
abundance: few
v_gene: TRBV30
j_gene: TRBJ1-5
d_gene: TRBD1

CDR3aa: CASSSAGSTGADTQYF
CDR3nt: TGTGCCAGCAGTTCTGCAGGGTCTACAGGGGCAGATACGCAGTATTTT
abundance: NA
v_gene: TRBV28
j_gene: TRBJ2-3
d_gene: TRBD1

CDR3aa: CASSLEGTGELFF
CDR3nt: TGTGCCAGCAGCTTGGAGGGCACCGGGGAGCTGTTTTTT
abundance: NA
v_gene: TRBV5-5
j_gene: TRBJ2-2
d_gene: NA

CDR3aa: CASSLGGGGGRDTQYF
CDR3nt: TGCGCCAGCAGCTTGGGGGGCGGGGGGGGCCGGGATACGCAGTATTTT
abundance: NA
v_gene: TRBV5-1
j_gene: TRBJ2-3
d_gene: TRBD2

CDR3aa: CASSQDIGAGGETQYF
CDR3nt: TGTGCCAGCAGCCAAGATATTGGAGCGGGGGGAGAGACCCAGTACTTC
abundance: NA
v_gene: TRBV7-2
j_gene: TRBJ2-5
d_gene: TRBD2

CDR3aa: CASSAQSTRDYYNSPLHF
CDR3nt: TGCGCCAGCAGCGCCCAGAGCACTAGGGATTACTATAATTCACCTCTCCACTTT
abundance: NA
v_gene: TRBV4-3
j_gene: TRBJ1-6
d_gene: NA

CDR3aa: CASSLARRDTQYF
CDR3nt: TGTGCCAGCAGCTTAGCCCGACGGGATACGCAGTATTTT
abundance: NA
v_gene: TRBV7-7
j_gene: TRBJ2-3
d_gene: NA

CDR3aa: CASSPSSDEQFF
CDR3nt: TGTGCCAGCTCACCTAGCTCGGATGAGCAGTTCTTC
abundance: medium-sized
v_gene: TRBV18
j_gene: TRBJ2-1
d_gene: NA